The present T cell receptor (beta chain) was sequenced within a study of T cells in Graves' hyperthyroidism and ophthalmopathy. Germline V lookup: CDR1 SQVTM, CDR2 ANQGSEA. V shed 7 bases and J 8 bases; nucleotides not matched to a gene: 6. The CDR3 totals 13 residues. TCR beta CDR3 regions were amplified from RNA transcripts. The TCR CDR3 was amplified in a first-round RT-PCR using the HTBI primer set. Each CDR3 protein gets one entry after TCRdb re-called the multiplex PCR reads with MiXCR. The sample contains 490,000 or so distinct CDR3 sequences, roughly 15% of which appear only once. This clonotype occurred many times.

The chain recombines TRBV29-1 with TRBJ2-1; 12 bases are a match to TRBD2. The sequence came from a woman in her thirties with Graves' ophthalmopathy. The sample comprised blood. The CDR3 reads CSGGTSGWDEQFF. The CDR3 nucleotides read TGCAGCGGGGGGACTAGCGGGTGGGATGAGCAGTTCTTC.